The 20 T cell receptor beta chains given below trace back to one sample, sequenced in a study of patients and donors after allogeneic stem cell transplantation. One entry per CDR3 protein results from TCRdb running MiXCR on the RT-PCR reads. The sample holds 25,000 to 35,000 distinct CDR3 sequences, approximately 7% seen once. Sequencing used blood, either unsorted or a sorted T cell fraction (not recorded which). These receptors originate from a human donor who was either an allogeneic HSCT recipient or a stem cell or donor lymphocyte infusion donor (not recorded which). It is not recorded whose cells these are; they may come from a transplant donor.

In its sample, this clonotype was seen many times. The J gene is TRBJ1-1, the V gene TRBV3-1; perhaps TRBD1 as D (5 bases). Trimming left V 1 base short and J 6 bases short, with 12 bases between. The CDR3 sequence is 14 residues long. The germline CDR1 and CDR2 sequences are LGHDT and YNNKEL (reference sequence). Here the CDR3 reads CASSQGEGLAEAFF. The CDR3, as DNA: TGTGCCAGCAGCCAAGGGGAGGGGCTGGCTGAAGCTTTCTTT.

There are many counts of this clonotype. The chain links TRBV6-2 or TRBV6-3 to TRBJ2-1; D assignment may be TRBD1 or TRBD2 (5 bases each). Germline V lookup: CDR1 MNHEY, CDR2 SVGEGT. The CDR3 runs 14 residues. The ends were cut back, 7 bases at V and 3 bases at J, with 13 bases in the middle. The CDR3: CASTLGRDYNEQFF. Written as DNA, the CDR3 is TGTGCCAGCACCTTGGGACGGGACTACAATGAGCAGTTCTTC.

This clonotype was picked up many times. This rearrangement joins TRBV20-1 to TRBJ2-7, with TRBD1 matching over 11 bases. CDR3 length equals 13 residues. J lost 3 bases, V lost 5 bases, and 3 bases had no gene match. Germline-derived CDR1 and CDR2 are DFQATT and SNEGSKA (reference sequence). The CDR3 here is CSAGGQGDYEQYF. In nucleotides, the CDR3 is TGCAGTGCTGGGGGACAGGGGGACTACGAGCAGTACTTC.

J is TRBJ2-1 and V is TRBV5-4; 8 bases agree with TRBD2. From germline, CDR1 is SGHNT and CDR2 YYREEE (reference sequence). The CDR3 contains 17 residues. V lost 0 bases to trimming and J lost 5 bases; unmatched junction nucleotides: 10. CDR3 sequence: CASSLDTGSGINNEQFF. In DNA, the CDR3 is TGTGCCAGCAGCTTGGATACGGGTAGCGGGATAAACAATGAGCAGTTCTTC.

Ten or more counts support this clonotype. This chain links TRBV5-1 with TRBJ1-5, with a tentative D call TRBD1 (6 bases). CDR3 size: 14 residues. Germline V CDR1 and CDR2: SGHRS, YFSETQ. Trimming cost V 7 bases and J 9 bases, with 20 bases left between them. For the CDR3, the DNA is TGCGCCAGCCGGGGTGAGGGGGAGCAGGGGCCCCAGCATTTT. Translated, it gives CASRGEGEQGPQHF. The complete variable domain, with remaining parts taken from reference TRBV5-1 and TRBJ1-5, reads KAGVTQTPRYLIKTRGQQVTLSCSPISGHRSVSWYQQTPGQGLQFLFEYFSETQRNKGNFPGRFSGRQFSNSRSEMNVSTLELGDSALYLCASRGEGEQGPQHFGDGTRLSIL.

This clonotype was counted ten times or more. The genes are TRBV7-9 and TRBJ2-3; TRBD1 or TRBD2 may be the D gene (5 bases each). Germline CDR1 reads SEHNR; CDR2 reads FQNEAQ (reference sequence). CDR3 size: 15 residues. V was cut by 6 bases and J by 0 bases, with 13 bases left in between. The CDR3 sequence: CASSWDLSSTDTQYF. As DNA, the CDR3 is TGTGCCAGCAGTTGGGACCTTAGTAGCACAGATACGCAGTATTTT.

The chain uses TRBV2 and TRBJ1-3, with 8 nucleotides matching TRBD1. The germline CDR1 and CDR2 sequences are SNHLY and FYNNEI. The J segment lost 4 bases and the V segment lost 4 bases, leaving 12 bases of the junction unmatched. The CDR3 loop spans 17 amino acids. The CDR3 region is CASSGLRQGARGNTIYF. The CDR3 DNA sequence: TGTGCCAGCAGTGGTCTCCGCCAGGGGGCGCGGGGAAACACCATATATTTT. The variable domain in full, completed from reference TRBV2 and TRBJ1-3, reads EPEVTQTPSHQVTQMGQEVILRCVPISNHLYFYWYRQILGQKVEFLVSFYNNEISEKSEIFDDQFSVERPDGSNFTLKIRSTKLEDSAMYFCASSGLRQGARGNTIYFGEGSWLTVV.

This clonotype was counted many times. The chain couples TRBV7-9 to TRBJ2-5; a possible D gene is TRBD2 (6 bases). The CDR3 has 14 amino acids. V dropped 3 bases and J dropped 5 bases, with 13 bases sitting between them. The germline V gene encodes CDR1 SEHNR and CDR2 FQNEAQ (reference sequence). In DNA, the CDR3 is TGTGCCAGCAGCTTTAGGTGGGAGGTGGAGACCCAGTACTTC. Translating it yields CASSFRWEVETQYF.

This clonotype was seen ten or more times. The V call is TRBV7-9, the J call TRBJ1-4; no definite D call. CDR3 length: 16 amino acids. Trimming shortened V by 5 bases and J by 2 bases, and 15 bases separated the two germline ends. In germline, CDR1 is SEHNR, CDR2 FQNEAQ (reference sequence). CDR3 loop: CASSLTWAGTNEKLFF. Here the CDR3 DNA reads TGTGCCAGCAGCCTCACGTGGGCTGGGACTAATGAAAAACTGTTTTTT.

This chain joins TRBV28 and TRBJ2-1, with a weak D call TRBD2 (6 bases). The CDR3 has 13 amino acids. Per the germline V gene, CDR1 is MDHEN and CDR2 is SYDVKM. V lost 1 base to trimming and J lost 10 bases, with 11 bases between them. CDR3 sequence reads: CASSLYYREEQFF. CDR3 coding DNA: TGTGCCAGCAGTTTATATTACCGGGAGGAGCAGTTCTTC. Variable domain in full (rest from reference TRBV28 and TRBJ2-1): DVKVTQSSRYLVKRTGEKVFLECVQDMDHENMFWYRQDPGLGLRLIYFSYDVKMKEKGDIPEGYSVSREKKERFSLILESASTNQTSMYLCASSLYYREEQFFGPGTRLTVL.

This clonotype was detected ten times or more. The V call is TRBV4-2, the J call TRBJ1-3, with no clear D. Germline V lookup: CDR1 LGHNA, CDR2 YNFKEQ. The CDR3 runs to 16 residues. Between the trimmed V and J ends, which lost 0 bases and 1 base, there was a span of 10 bases. This CDR3 is CASSQDWGYSGNTIYF. CDR3 coding DNA: TGTGCCAGCAGCCAAGATTGGGGTTATTCTGGAAACACCATATATTTT.

This clonotype was seen more than once but under ten times. This sequence joins TRBV5-5 and TRBJ2-2, with 10 bases that match TRBD2. The germline V gene encodes CDR1 SGHKS and CDR2 YYEKEE (reference sequence). This CDR3 is 17 amino acids long. The junction had 6 bases not matched to a gene; V was cut back by 2 bases and J by 2 bases. Here the CDR3 reads CASSFKGLAENTGELFF. CDR3 nucleotide sequence: TGTGCCAGCAGCTTTAAAGGACTAGCGGAAAACACCGGGGAGCTGTTTTTT.

This clonotype showed up many times. The chain employs TRBV28 and TRBJ2-7; no reliable D call. Trimming took off 1 base at V and 2 bases at J, with 9 bases between the two ends. CDR3 length equals 14 residues. CDR1 is MDHEN, CDR2 SYDVKM, per germline. CDR3 amino acids: CASSLSGFTYEQYF. The CDR3 nucleotides are TGTGCCAGCAGTTTATCCGGGTTCACCTACGAGCAGTACTTC.

The genes are TRBV9 and TRBJ2-5; D remains ambiguous. With 0 bases removed from V and 1 base from J, the gap between germline ends came to 4 bases. The CDR3 consists of 13 residues. The germline V gene has CDR1 SGDLS and CDR2 YYNGEE. CDR3 DNA sequence: TGTGCCAGCAGCGTAGGTATCCAAGAGACCCAGTACTTC. Residues: CASSVGIQETQYF. The whole variable domain, filled in from reference TRBV9 and TRBJ2-5, reads DSGVTQTPKHLITATGQRVTLRCSPRSGDLSVYWYQQSLDQGLQFLIQYYNGEERAKGNILERFSAQQFPDLHSELNLSSLELGDSALYFCASSVGIQETQYFGPGTRLLVL.

Remarks on this clonotype: A read error may be the cause here, since a much bigger clone is one base away. In nucleotides, the CDR3 is TGTGCCACGGTCCCCGGACAATTGATCACTGAAGCTTTCTTT. This translates into CATVPGQLITEAFF. The rearrangement uses TRBV24-1 and TRBJ1-1; weak D call: TRBD1 (5 bases). The CDR3 is 14 residues long. V dropped 10 bases and J dropped 4 bases, with 18 bases sitting between them. The V gene's germline CDR1 is KGHDR and CDR2 SFDVKD.

This clonotype has only a few counts. The chain recombines TRBV12-3 or TRBV12-4 with TRBJ2-5; the D gene could be TRBD1 or TRBD2 (6 bases each). CDR3 length equals 14 residues. V was cut by 6 bases and J by 4 bases, with 15 bases left in between. The CDR3 nucleotides read TGTGCCAGCAGCATTACGGAGGGGGGAGAGACCCAGTACTTC. Translating it yields CASSITEGGETQYF.

This clonotype showed up just a few times. The rearrangement links TRBV30 to TRBJ1-1; D remains unclear. Germline CDR1 GTSNPN, CDR2 SVGIG (reference sequence). This CDR3 comprises 16 residues. V was cut by 0 bases and J by 1 base, with 15 bases left in between. CDR3 in amino acids: CAWSVGTREGNTEAFF. CDR3 DNA sequence: TGTGCCTGGAGTGTAGGAACTCGGGAGGGGAACACTGAAGCTTTCTTT.

This clonotype was counted ten times or more. One end of the junction varies from germline; a read error may be responsible. The genes are TRBV24-1 and TRBJ2-1; either TRBD1 or TRBD2 may supply D (5 bases each). This CDR3 has 13 amino acids. Germline values: CDR1 KGHDR, CDR2 SFDVKD. The CDR3 here is CATSDTGTRFKIF. DNA for the CDR3: TGTGCCACCAGTGACACCGGGACCCGGTTCAAGATCTTC.

This clonotype appeared many times. This sequence joins TRBV5-6 and TRBJ2-5, with unresolved D. This CDR3 is built from 11 residues. Germline V gene lookup returns CDR1 SGHDT and CDR2 YYEEEE. V lost 4 bases, J lost 5 bases, and 6 bases lay in between. CDR3 nucleotide sequence: TGTGCCAGCAGCGGTATGGAGACCCAGTACTTC. This encodes CASSGMETQYF.

This clonotype appeared many times. The rearrangement uses TRBV20-1 and TRBJ1-1; D not certain. CDR3 size: 10 residues. The V gene lost 6 bases and the J gene lost 7 bases, with 9 bases spanning the gap. Germline CDR1 is DFQATT and CDR2 is SNEGSKA (reference sequence). As DNA, the CDR3 is TGCAGTGCGCTCTATAATGAAGCTTTCTTT. Translation: CSALYNEAFF.